This T cell receptor beta chain was obtained from a study of cytomegalovirus exposure and HLA in healthy donors. Study findings and constraints: Reports showed the classifier diagnosing cytomegalovirus status with high specificity and sensitivity. In the 120 or so validation repertoires, just under 95% of cluster scores exceeded 0, per a later analysis.

These donors were members of the roughly 120-subject validation cohort, a group separate from the approximately 700-subject first cohort. In the case of this clone: Its antigen is not known.

Sequencing was performed with immunoSEQ multiplex PCR; in TCRdb, only in-frame clones are kept and a portion is missing. The sample has some 240,000 clones, around 87% seen once; the top ten hold about 1.2%. Deletions cut 5 bases from V and 7 bases from J, with 12 bases between. The CDR3 runs 13 residues. Germline CDR1 MNHNY, CDR2 SVGAGI (reference sequence). Source material: PBMCs. The J gene is TRBJ1-5, the V gene TRBV6-6, with D perhaps matching TRBD1 (5 bases). The clonotype was recovered from a woman aged 25 to 39 in good health and CMV-seropositive. The CDR3 here is CASSRWGEQPQHF. As DNA, the CDR3 is TGTGCCAGCAGTAGGTGGGGGGAGCAGCCCCAGCATTTT.